Presented here are 10 T cell receptor beta chains from one specimen sequenced in a study of beta chain features in type 1 diabetes (dated 2018 in TCRdb). The antigens these receptors bind are not known. Study-level results and caveats: A moderate but significant shortening of TCRB CDR3 length was observed in type 1 diabetes patients in all four CD4+ subsets.

Libraries were built with the immunoSEQ multiplex PCR assay. The entire amount of isolated RNA was reverse transcribed using the High Capacity cDNA Reverse Transcription Kit, so the sequenced TCRB transcripts were expressed ones. TCRdb re-hosts the immuneACCESS table, in-frame sequences only. Its copies lack some clones; in the studies checked, an unresolved V gene accounts for under half of them, and the cause for the rest is not known. For this sample the table gives 160,000 or so clones, of which roughly 65% were detected only once. The ten largest clones add up to roughly 0.092% of the sample. The sample consisted of naive CD4+ T cells from blood. Per the publication, the cell subset or site label means: true naive CD4+ T cells. Receptors originate from a man between 25 and 39 years old with type 1 diabetes.

This clone was recorded a few times. This chain connects TRBV11-2 to TRBJ2-1; no firm D call. Germline-derived CDR1 and CDR2 are SGHAT and FQNNGV. The CDR3 extends over 14 amino acids. Trimming shortened V by 0 bases and J by 8 bases, and 11 bases separated the two germline ends. This CDR3 is CASSLDRVSHEQFF. The CDR3 nucleotides read TGTGCCAGCAGCTTAGATCGCGTTAGCCATGAGCAGTTCTTC. Full variable domain (rest looked up from reference TRBV11-2 and TRBJ2-1): EAGVAQSPRYKIIEKRQSVAFWCNPISGHATLYWYQQILGQGPKLLIQFQNNGVVDDSQLPKDRFSAERLKGVDSTLKIQPAKLEDSAVYLCASSLDRVSHEQFFGPGTRLTVL.

The V gene is TRBV30, the J gene TRBJ1-6; D remains unclear. Germline-derived CDR1 and CDR2 are GTSNPN and SVGIG (reference sequence). The CDR3 is made up of 17 amino acids. V was shortened by 3 bases and J by 4 bases, with 19 bases between the two germline ends. The CDR3 spells CAWRDLFTARYNSPLHF. The CDR3 DNA sequence: TGTGCCTGGAGGGATCTCTTTACAGCCAGATATAATTCACCCCTCCACTTT. The entire variable domain, with the rest obtained from reference TRBV30 and TRBJ1-6, is as follows: SQTIHQWPATLVQPVGSPLSLECTVEGTSNPNLYWYRQAAGRGLQLLFYSVGIGQISSEVPQNLSASRPQDRQFILSSKKLLLSDSGFYLCAWRDLFTARYNSPLHFGNGTRLTVT.

The V gene is TRBV30, the J gene TRBJ1-4; D unresolved. V shed 3 bases and J shed 0 bases, with 11 bases lying between them. This CDR3 comprises 15 residues. Germline V gene sequence: CDR1 GTSNPN, CDR2 SVGIG (reference sequence). The CDR3 DNA sequence: TGTGCCTGGAGCCCCTTGACATCAACTAATGAAAAACTGTTTTTT. Translation gives CAWSPLTSTNEKLFF. The full variable domain, completed using reference TRBV30 and TRBJ1-4, is SQTIHQWPATLVQPVGSPLSLECTVEGTSNPNLYWYRQAAGRGLQLLFYSVGIGQISSEVPQNLSASRPQDRQFILSSKKLLLSDSGFYLCAWSPLTSTNEKLFFGSGTQLSVL.

This rearrangement joins TRBV9 to TRBJ1-3; tentatively, D is TRBD1 (5 bases). Between the trimmed V and J ends, which lost 0 bases and 8 bases, there was a span of 12 bases. There are 14 residues in the CDR3. Germline V gives CDR1 SGDLS, CDR2 YYNGEE. DNA for the CDR3: TGTGCCAGCAGCGTAGTTTGGACAAGTGACACCATATATTTT. This translates into CASSVVWTSDTIYF.

This sequence joins TRBV30 and TRBJ2-7; the match to TRBD1 covers 10 bases. The CDR3 runs to 11 residues. CDR1 is GTSNPN, CDR2 SVGIG, per germline (reference sequence). V shed 8 bases, J shed 6 bases, and the junction held 4 bases outside the gene matches. The CDR3 nucleotides read TGTGCCAGACAGGGGGCGGGCGAGCAGTACTTC. Its protein is CARQGAGEQYF.

The rearrangement links TRBV18 to TRBJ2-5; D is ambiguous. This CDR3 is 13 amino acids long. V gave up 0 bases and J gave up 4 bases, with 6 bases separating them. The germline gives CDR1 KGHSH, CDR2 LQKENI. The CDR3 loop is CASSPPVGETQYF. DNA of the CDR3: TGTGCCAGCTCACCACCGGTGGGAGAGACCCAGTACTTC.

Here the CDR3 DNA reads TGTGCCAGCTCACCAGGGGACAACTCGAAGGAGACCCAGTACTTC. Its translation is CASSPGDNSKETQYF. This chain links TRBV18 with TRBJ2-5, with a possible D match to TRBD1 (6 bases). V lost 2 bases and J lost 5, with 15 bases in between. Germline lookup yields CDR1 KGHSH and CDR2 LQKENI. This CDR3 contains 15 residues. Drawing the rest from reference TRBV18 and TRBJ2-5, the complete variable domain is NAGVMQNPRHLVRRRGQEARLRCSPMKGHSHVYWYRQLPEEGLKFMVYLQKENIIDESGMPKERFSAEFPKEGPSILRIQQVVRGDSAAYFCASSPGDNSKETQYFGPGTRLLVL.

The CDR3 DNA sequence: TGTGCCAGCAGTTTCCTACGGGTGATCGGAGCAGATACGCAGTATTTT. Translating gives CASSFLRVIGADTQYF. This chain links TRBV28 with TRBJ2-3, with no clear D. Trimming pared 3 bases from V and 4 bases from J, leaving 17 bases between. The CDR3 runs to 16 residues. Germline lookup yields CDR1 MDHEN and CDR2 SYDVKM.

V gene TRBV20-1 combines with J gene TRBJ1-1; D ambiguous. The CDR3 is made up of 11 amino acids. The V and J ends lost 7 bases and 1 base respectively, with 7 bases between them. Looked up from germline, CDR1 is DFQATT and CDR2 is SNEGSKA (reference sequence). The CDR3 protein is CSVWANTEAFF. The CDR3 DNA follows: TGCAGTGTATGGGCGAACACTGAAGCTTTCTTT.

V is TRBV19 and J is TRBJ1-2, with D tentatively TRBD1 (5 bases). The CDR3 has 14 amino acids. Germline values: CDR1 LNHDA, CDR2 SQIVND (reference sequence). The germline V and J ends were trimmed by 3 bases and 2 bases, with 10 bases remaining between them. In nucleotides, the CDR3 is TGTGCCAGTAGTATGACAGCAGGGAACTATGGCTACACCTTC. Translation gives CASSMTAGNYGYTF.